Listed below are T cell receptor beta chains from one sample, sequenced in a study of T cells after yellow fever vaccination. One entry per CDR3 protein, called by TCRdb with MiXCR from the 5' RACE reads. This table has hundreds of thousands of distinct CDR3 sequences, 3% to 4.5% appearing once. The input for sequencing was PBMCs, taken on the day of the yellow fever booster vaccination. The receptors derive from a man aged 18 to 30 who received the YFV17D yellow fever vaccine. Both conserved end residues are part of each CDR3. The order of the fields is V gene, J gene, D gene, clone size, CDR3 protein, CDR3 DNA. D genes are given only for firm matches. Rows may omit the clone size; those that give it use once, few, many or a size class.

TRBV6-5	TRBJ2-1	.	many	CASSYTGGVYNEQFF	TGTGCCAGCAGTTACACAGGGGGGGTCTACAATGAGCAGTTCTTC
TRBV6-2/TRBV6-3	TRBJ2-3	.	many	CASSYSDSGTDTQYF	TGTGCCAGCAGTTATAGCGATAGCGGAACAGATACGCAGTATTTT
TRBV12-3/TRBV12-4	TRBJ2-2	TRBD1	.	CATRTGTGFTGELFF	TGTGCCACCAGAACCGGGACAGGGTTCACCGGGGAGCTGTTTTTT
TRBV6-2/TRBV6-3	TRBJ1-4	.	many	CASSLQLGVEKLFF	TGTGCCAGCAGCCTCCAACTCGGTGTTGAAAAACTGTTTTTT
TRBV10-1	TRBJ2-3	.	.	CASSAITIPDTQYF	TGCGCCAGCAGCGCCATAACCATCCCAGATACGCAGTATTTT
TRBV4-1	TRBJ1-1	.	many	CASSETSENTEAFF	TGCGCCAGCAGCGAGACGTCAGAGAACACTGAAGCTTTCTTT
TRBV12-3/TRBV12-4	TRBJ2-7	TRBD1	few	CASSSLDRRYEQYF	TGTGCCAGCAGTTCACTGGACAGGCGCTACGAGCAGTACTTC
TRBV7-9	TRBJ2-1	.	few	CASSLGTVSYNEQFF	TGTGCCAGCAGCTTAGGGACCGTCTCCTACAATGAGCAGTTCTTC
TRBV18	TRBJ2-3	.	.	CASSPGGGLDTQYF	TGTGCCAGCTCACCGGGAGGGGGCCTTGATACGCAGTATTTT
TRBV7-6	TRBJ1-6	.	few	CASSLTLESNSPLHF	TGTGCCAGCAGCTTAACACTGGAGAGTAATTCACCCCTCCACTTT
TRBV10-2	TRBJ2-2	TRBD1	few	CASSEGQGFNTGELFF	TGCGCCAGCAGTGAGGGACAGGGTTTTAACACCGGGGAGCTGTTTTTT
TRBV27	TRBJ2-7	TRBD1	.	CASSFGTGRFEQYF	TGTGCCAGCAGTTTTGGGACAGGGAGGTTCGAGCAGTACTTC
TRBV7-2	TRBJ1-2	.	.	CASSSDPLYYGYTF	TGTGCCAGCAGCTCGGACCCACTATACTATGGCTACACCTTC